The 14 T cell receptor beta chains below all came from one sample that was sequenced in a study of shared clonotypes between healthy human individuals. This table comes from immunoSEQ multiplex PCR, and its TCRdb copy is limited to in-frame clones, with some not included. The sample contains some 2.1 million clones, 90% to 95% of which appear only once. The material sequenced was naive CD4+ T cells sorted from blood. As to subset: CD45RA+ positively selected. These receptors originate from a young man in good health.

The chain combines TRBV5-1 with TRBJ2-7; 8 bases fit TRBD1. This CDR3 contains 16 residues. CDR1 and CDR2 from the germline V gene are SGHRS and YFSETQ. J was trimmed by 3 bases and V by 1 base; bases with no gene match: 9. The CDR3 is CASSLLGVGQGYEQYF. The CDR3 bases are TGCGCCAGCAGCTTGTTAGGCGTCGGACAGGGCTACGAGCAGTACTTC.

The DNA for the CDR3 is TGTGCCAGCAGCACCCGACAGTGGCAAGAGACCCAGTACTTC. Translation gives CASSTRQWQETQYF. This chain uses TRBV28 with TRBJ2-5; D perhaps matches TRBD1 (5 bases). The CDR3 has 14 amino acids. V lost 6 bases, J lost 2 bases, and 13 bases lay in between. CDR1 MDHEN and CDR2 SYDVKM come from the germline V gene.

The chain couples TRBV5-1 to TRBJ2-7; a weak D match, TRBD1 (6 bases). Germline loops: CDR1 SGHRS, CDR2 YFSETQ. The V end was cut by 3 bases, the J end by 2 bases, with 9 bases between. The length of the CDR3 is 13 residues. As DNA, the CDR3 is TGCGCCAGCAGCTCGGACAGAACCTACGAGCAGTACTTC. Translating gives CASSSDRTYEQYF.

The V gene is TRBV12-5, the J gene TRBJ2-5, with D perhaps matching TRBD2 (5 bases). CDR1 is LGHNT, CDR2 FRNRAP, per germline. V was shortened by 5 bases and J by 5 bases, with 21 bases between the two germline ends. The CDR3 is 16 amino acids. This CDR3 reads CASGATRIGKVETQYF. The CDR3 nucleotides are TGTGCTAGTGGTGCCACGAGGATCGGGAAGGTGGAGACCCAGTACTTC.

The V gene is TRBV7-8, the J gene TRBJ2-7; the match to TRBD2 covers 10 bases. CDR3 length: 15 amino acids. CDR1 is SGHVS, CDR2 FQNEAQ, per germline. V trimming: 5 bases; J trimming: 1 base; junction bases outside the gene matches: 5. CDR3 nucleotide sequence: TGTGCCAGCAGCAGCGAAGCGGGAGGGTCCTACGAGCAGTACTTC. Protein sequence: CASSSEAGGSYEQYF.

The gene calls are TRBV7-8 and TRBJ1-6, with D hard to call. This CDR3 is 14 amino acids long. The germline V and J ends were trimmed by 1 base and 10 bases, with 11 bases remaining between them. CDR1 is SGHVS and CDR2 is FQNEAQ in the germline V gene. The CDR3 sequence: CASSLERAGSPLHF. In DNA form, the CDR3 reads TGTGCCAGCAGCTTAGAAAGGGCCGGCTCACCCCTCCACTTT.

This chain joins TRBV4-1 and TRBJ1-1; perhaps TRBD1 as D (5 bases). V was trimmed by 1 base and J by 1 base, leaving 10 bases between them. The germline gives CDR1 MGHRA, CDR2 YSYEKL. The CDR3 sequence is 15 residues long. In DNA form, the CDR3 reads TGCGCCAGCAGCCAAGGGGGGACGCCGAACACTGAAGCTTTCTTT. Translation gives CASSQGGTPNTEAFF.

This sequence joins TRBV27 and TRBJ1-1, with D perhaps TRBD1 (6 bases). The V end was cut by 4 bases, the J end by 3 bases, with 9 bases between. The CDR3 covers 13 residues. In germline, CDR1 is MNHEY, CDR2 SMNVEV (reference sequence). The chain's CDR3 is CASSYYRDTEAFF. CDR3 nucleotide sequence: TGTGCCAGCAGTTACTACAGGGACACTGAAGCTTTCTTT.

This chain links TRBV7-2 with TRBJ2-1; possibly TRBD1 or TRBD2 for D (5 bases each). CDR1 SGHTA and CDR2 FQGNSA come from the germline V gene. V shed 4 bases and J shed 4 bases, with 14 bases lying between them. This CDR3 is built from 15 residues. The CDR3 DNA sequence: TGTGCCAGCAGCTCGACCGGGACCGATTACAATGAGCAGTTCTTC. Translating it yields CASSSTGTDYNEQFF.

This chain uses TRBV5-4 with TRBJ2-3; TRBD2 agrees at 8 bases. Trimming removed 3 bases from V and 7 bases from J; junction bases left unmatched: 10. Germline values: CDR1 SGHNT, CDR2 YYREEE (reference sequence). The CDR3 is 15 amino acids. The CDR3 spells CASSSPGLGPNTQYF. CDR3 DNA: TGTGCCAGCAGCTCTCCGGGACTAGGGCCGAATACGCAGTATTTT.

This clone was seen a single time. V gene TRBV19 combines with J gene TRBJ2-2; D call uncertain. Germline lookup yields CDR1 LNHDA and CDR2 SQIVND (reference sequence). V was cut by 3 bases and J by 3 bases, with 11 bases left in between. CDR3 size: 15 residues. The CDR3 nucleotides read TGTGCCAGTAGTATCTCGGGCTTTGACACCGGGGAGCTGTTTTTT. This translates into CASSISGFDTGELFF. Variable domain in full (rest from reference TRBV19 and TRBJ2-2): DGGITQSPKYLFRKEGQNVTLSCEQNLNHDAMYWYRQDPGQGLRLIYYSQIVNDFQKGDIAEGYSVSREKKESFPLTVTSAQKNPTAFYLCASSISGFDTGELFFGEGSRLTVL.

The rearrangement uses TRBV29-1 and TRBJ2-5, with TRBD2 matching 9 bases. Germline V lookup: CDR1 SQVTM, CDR2 ANQGSEA. The CDR3 spans 13 residues. After removal of 6 bases from V and 5 bases from J, the junction contained 7 bases not matched to a gene. The CDR3 is CSVRGRAMETQYF. CDR3 DNA: TGCAGCGTGCGCGGGAGGGCCATGGAGACCCAGTACTTC.

This rearrangement joins TRBV5-1 to TRBJ1-2; 9 bases agree with TRBD1. V trimming: 5 bases; J trimming: 7 bases; junction bases outside the gene matches: 12. CDR1 and CDR2 from the germline V gene are SGHRS and YFSETQ. This CDR3 is 15 amino acids long. CDR3 coding DNA: TGCGCCAGCAGTCCTCCCGGGACAGGGAGGGCTGGCTACACCTTC. It codes for CASSPPGTGRAGYTF.

The CDR3 sequence is CASSIDWALDYSNQPQHF. The CDR3 DNA reads as TGTGCCAGTAGTATAGATTGGGCGCTGGATTATAGCAATCAGCCCCAGCATTTT. The V and J genes are TRBV19 and TRBJ1-5; D is ambiguous. Trimming removed 0 bases from V and 0 bases from J, with 15 bases in between. This CDR3 has 18 residues. Germline CDR1 LNHDA, CDR2 SQIVND (reference sequence).